This T cell receptor (beta chain) was captured by sequencing in a study of Graves' ophthalmopathy and Graves' hyperthyroidism (dated by TCRdb to 2017 to 2018). Notes on the research overall: Peripheral blood was collected at initial diagnosis, prior to any treatment. The study used TCR beta repertoire signatures to distinguish Graves' ophthalmopathy from Graves' hyperthyroidism and to predict progression to ophthalmopathy. T-cell repertoires of thyroid tissue and blood were compared in 5 or 6 hyperthyroidism patients. Following sampling, methimazole starting at 30 mg daily was administered to hyperthyroidism patients, and high-dose intravenous methylprednisolone was administered to ophthalmopathy patients. An independent validation cohort was composed of approximately 19 hyperthyroidism patients and approximately 15 patients who later progressed from hyperthyroidism to ophthalmopathy. In total, over 130 blood samples were TCR-sequenced: 40 to 45 ophthalmopathy, around 75 hyperthyroidism and approximately 17 hyperthyroidism-to-ophthalmopathy patients. To explore V-J signatures that separate ophthalmopathy from hyperthyroidism, a discovery set of fewer than 110 patients was enrolled, consisting of under 50 with ophthalmopathy and some 56 with stable hyperthyroidism.

The study at large found these results: In validation, the model predicted ophthalmopathy progression with about 70% sensitivity and roughly 72% specificity; 12 predicted patients were CT-confirmed with GO in a median of approximately 6.2 months. Most of the expanded thyroid clonotypes with a frequency above 0.001 were also detected in blood, and it was suggested that the thyroid immune response may be reflected by blood repertoires. Ophthalmopathy was separated from stable hyperthyroidism by the 13-signature model with just under 90% sensitivity and approximately 84% specificity in cross-validation and with 80%/75% in the test set. No statistical method was used to set the sample size in advance, and the investigators knew which group each participant was assigned to.

V is cut by 6 bases and J by 3 bases, and the space between the germline ends is 15 bases. Its CDR3 holds 13 amino acids, cysteine through phenylalanine. The CDR3 DNA has 39 bases and is translated from base 1. CDR1 and CDR2, looked up from the germline V gene, are SQVTM and ANQGSEA. For repertoire sequencing, the TCR beta CDR3 regions were amplified from RNA transcripts. The first round was an RT-PCR using HTBI primers with the Qiagen OneStep RT-PCR kit, and this first round was followed by a second-round multiplex PCR, then size selection and purification. Libraries were sequenced on an Illumina HiSeq2000 using paired-end 100 bp reads. The original pipeline was this. Reads were processed with SOAPnuke, discarding reads with adapters, uncalled bases, mean Phred below 15, or no exact constant-primer or identifier match. High-quality paired reads were merged with COPE v1.2.5. Each unique nucleotide sequence was defined as a clonotype, and clonotypes were aligned to IMGT TRB V, D and J references with MiTCR v1.1. The analysis was limited to V-J combinations with a frequency above 0.0001, which together covered just over 98% of the repertoires. For each V-J combination, a TCR clonal expansion and chaos score was defined as F50 clonal expansion divided by the chaos observed in the TCRdist matrix. Welch's t-statistics and random forest were used to reduce the features to about 12 V-J combinations, which were then used as input to a naive Bayes classifier. The similarity between thyroid and blood repertoires was quantified using the Morisita-Horn index. TCRdb trimmed public reads at Q25 via fastp, called clones via MiXCR and kept in-frame beta chains. Each record represents a unique CDR3 protein, reported with the most common genes and DNA among its rows. These V and J calls rely on TCRdb rather than the paper's analysis. The sample records approximately 700,000 distinct CDR3 sequences, about 41% of which are singletons. The ten top clones hold over 2.5% of the sample.

Patients with ophthalmopathy had moderately to severely active disease, with a Clinical Activity Score of 3 or more, a NOSPECS grade of 4 or more, and a disease duration of less than 3 months. Patients with other autoimmune diseases, uncontrolled infections, pregnancy or lactation were excluded. Clinical symptoms, serum thyroxine, TRAb, thyroid ultrasound and orbital computed tomography formed the basis of the diagnosis. Using Ficoll-Paque density gradient centrifugation, PBMCs were isolated from 9.5 to 10 ml of fresh peripheral blood. Trizol reagent was used to extract the total RNA, and its quality was then checked on an Agilent 2100 Bioanalyzer. As regards this clonotype: Which antigen it targets is not known. It has no much larger one-base neighbor in the sample; base qualities were not kept.

This TCR derives from an adult man with Graves' ophthalmopathy. Recombination connected TRBV29-1 to TRBJ2-7; the D gene lacks a confident call. The sequenced material came from peripheral blood. The encoded CDR3 is CSVLTGMGYEQYF. The DNA sequence follows: TGCAGCGTGTTGACGGGCATGGGCTACGAGCAGTACTTC.